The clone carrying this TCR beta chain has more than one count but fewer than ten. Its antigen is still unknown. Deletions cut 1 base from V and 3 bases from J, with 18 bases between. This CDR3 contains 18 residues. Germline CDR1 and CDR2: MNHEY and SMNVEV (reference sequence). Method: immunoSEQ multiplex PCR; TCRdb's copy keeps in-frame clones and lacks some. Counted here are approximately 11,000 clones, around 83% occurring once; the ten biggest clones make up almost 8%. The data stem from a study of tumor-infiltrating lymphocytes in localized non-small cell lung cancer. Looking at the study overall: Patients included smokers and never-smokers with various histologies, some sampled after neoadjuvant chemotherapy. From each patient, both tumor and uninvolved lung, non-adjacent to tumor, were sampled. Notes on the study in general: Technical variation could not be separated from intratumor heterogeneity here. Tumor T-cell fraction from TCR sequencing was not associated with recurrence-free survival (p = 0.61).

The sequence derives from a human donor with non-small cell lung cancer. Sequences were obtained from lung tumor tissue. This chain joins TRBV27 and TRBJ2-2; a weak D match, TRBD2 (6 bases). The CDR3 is CASSLYLRGRLDTGELFF. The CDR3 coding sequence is TGTGCCAGCAGTTTATATCTACGAGGGAGGCTGGACACCGGGGAGCTGTTTTTT.